A selection of T cell receptor beta chains follows, all from one sample in a study of blood T cell repertoires in COVID-19. Produced via immunoSEQ multiplex PCR; TCRdb's table is partial and in-frame only. Of hundreds of thousands of clones detected, 80% to 90% appear once; the ten largest clones hold 1.3% to 1.5%. The sequencing sample was made of peripheral blood. The receptors come from a man aged 80 or over with acute or convalescent COVID-19. The CDR3 runs from the conserved cysteine through the conserved F or W. D genes are given only for firm matches. Expanded clones get a size class; other rows say once, few or many, or leave the size out.

-,-,TRBJ1-4,TRBV12-3/TRBV12-4,TGTGCCAGCACCCCCGGGGGGGGTGAACTGTTTTTT,CASTPGGGELFF
-,-,TRBJ1-5,TRBV5-1,TGCGCCAGCAGCCAAAATAGCAATCAGCCCCAGCATTTT,CASSQNSNQPQHF
-,once,TRBJ1-6,TRBV7-9,TGTGCCAGCAGCTTAACAGGGCAACCAAATTCACCCCTCCACTTT,CASSLTGQPNSPLHF
-,-,TRBJ1-6,TRBV10-3,TGTGCCATCAGGACCGACAACCCCAGCTCCTATAATTCACCCCTCCACTTT,CAIRTDNPSSYNSPLHF
-,few,TRBJ1-4,TRBV28,TGTGCCAGCATTACGGGTCTAAATGAAAAACTGTTTTTT,CASITGLNEKLFF
-,-,TRBJ2-1,TRBV5-4,TGTGCCAGCAGCCCCGCTGGCGGCGCTAGCTCCTACAATGAGCAGTTCTTC,CASSPAGGASSYNEQFF
TRBD1,once,TRBJ1-2,TRBV15,TGTGCCACCAGCAGAGACCGGACAGGGGGCATCTATGGCTACACCTTC,CATSRDRTGGIYGYTF
-,once,TRBJ2-1,TRBV14,TGTGCCAGCAGCCGACAGGTATACAATGAGCAGTTCTTC,CASSRQVYNEQFF
-,-,TRBJ2-1,TRBV5-1,TGCGCCAGCAGCGTGGACGGAGATGAGCAGTTCTTC,CASSVDGDEQFF
TRBD1,-,TRBJ1-4,TRBV5-1,TGCGCCAGCAGCTTAGGGACAGGATATGAAAAACTGTTTTTT,CASSLGTGYEKLFF
TRBD2,-,TRBJ2-1,TRBV27,TGTGCCAGCAGTATAGCGGGTCCTTCCTACAATGAGCAGTTCTTC,CASSIAGPSYNEQFF
-,-,TRBJ2-1,TRBV3-1/TRBV3-2,TGTGCCAGCAGAAAGGGGTCCCTGAGCTCCTACAATGAGCAGTTCTTC,CASRKGSLSSYNEQFF
TRBD2,-,TRBJ2-1,TRBV5-6,TGTGCCAGCAGTCGTAGCGGGGGGGCGATGGGTGAGCAGTTCTTC,CASSRSGGAMGEQFF
TRBD2,-,TRBJ2-1,TRBV4-2,TGTGCCAGCAGCCAAGATCCAGGACTAGCGGGAATCAATGAGCAGTTCTTC,CASSQDPGLAGINEQFF
TRBD1,-,TRBJ1-1,TRBV7-2,TGTGCCAGCAGCCCACAGGGGGTGAACACTGAAGCTTTCTTT,CASSPQGVNTEAFF
TRBD1,-,TRBJ1-1,TRBV19,TGTGCCAGTAGTGTGGACAGGGGCACTGAAGCTTTCTTT,CASSVDRGTEAFF
TRBD2,-,TRBJ2-5,TRBV4-1,TGCGCCAGCAGCCCCCGAACCAGCGGGGGGAACCAAGAGACCCAGTACTTC,CASSPRTSGGNQETQYF
-,-,TRBJ1-1,TRBV28,TGTGCCAGCAGTTTCTTCCGGGGCACTGAAGCTTTCTTT,CASSFFRGTEAFF
TRBD1,-,TRBJ2-3,TRBV6-5,TGTGCCAGCAGTTACCAATTCGGACAGGGGGCAGATACGCAGTATTTT,CASSYQFGQGADTQYF
-,-,TRBJ2-2,TRBV19,TGTGCCAGTAGTCCTCAGTCAGTTACCGGGGAGCTGTTTTTT,CASSPQSVTGELFF